This entry lists 25 T cell receptor beta chains sequenced from one sample in a study of identical twins. TCRdb reprocessed the 5' RACE reads via MiXCR and lists one record per CDR3 protein. This table holds 450,000 or so distinct CDR3 sequences, approximately 15% found once. The same sample was also studied in work on yellow fever vaccine responses in identical twins.

The sample consisted of CD4+ T cells sorted from blood. Source of these receptors: a woman aged 18-29 years in good health.

The chain recombines TRBV6-5 with TRBJ2-3; 7 bases are shared with TRBD2. This CDR3 has 15 residues. The junction had 6 bases not matched to a gene; V was cut back by 2 bases and J by 4 bases. Germline-derived CDR1 and CDR2 are MNHEY and SVGAGI. CDR3 sequence reads: CASSYGGGLSDTQYF. CDR3 DNA sequence: TGTGCCAGCAGTTACGGGGGGGGACTATCAGATACGCAGTATTTT.

J is TRBJ2-1 and V is TRBV20-1; 14 bases fit TRBD2. The CDR3 spans 15 residues. Per the germline V gene, CDR1 is DFQATT and CDR2 is SNEGSKA (reference sequence). V lost 5 bases, J lost 8 bases, and 8 bases stayed unmatched. This CDR3 is CSALGTSGSRDEQFF. The CDR3 coding sequence is TGCAGTGCTCTCGGGACTAGCGGGAGTAGGGATGAGCAGTTCTTC.

The V and J genes are TRBV7-6 and TRBJ2-7; 8 bases fit TRBD1. Per germline, CDR1 SGHVS and CDR2 FNYEAQ. This CDR3 spans 18 amino acids. The V segment lost 1 base and the J segment 1 base; nucleotides outside the gene matches: 12. Written as DNA, the CDR3 is TGTGCCAGCAGCTTAGAAGGGACAGGCGACGTCCGATCCTACGAGCAGTACTTC. It encodes CASSLEGTGDVRSYEQYF.

V gene TRBV24-1 combines with J gene TRBJ2-1; D is ambiguous. The CDR3 is 13 amino acids. Between the trimmed V and J ends, which lost 9 bases and 0 bases, there was a span of 8 bases. Germline loops: CDR1 KGHDR, CDR2 SFDVKD. The CDR3 bases are TGTGCCACCGCCGAGAGCTCCTACAATGAGCAGTTCTTC. Amino acids: CATAESSYNEQFF.

This clonotype appeared a few times. The chain links TRBV20-1 to TRBJ2-5; the D is unclear. Between the trimmed V and J ends, which lost 5 bases and 1 base, there was a span of 11 bases. Looked up from germline, CDR1 is DFQATT and CDR2 is SNEGSKA (reference sequence). CDR3 length: 13 amino acids. This chain's CDR3 is CSALYSFQETQYF. In nucleotides, the CDR3 is TGCAGTGCTTTATACTCGTTCCAAGAGACCCAGTACTTC.

This clonotype was recorded many times. The chain recombines TRBV29-1 with TRBJ2-3; 9 positions agree with TRBD1. Germline V gene sequence: CDR1 SQVTM, CDR2 ANQGSEA. CDR3 length equals 14 residues. Unmatched junction bases numbered 12, after V lost 5 bases and J lost 9 bases. CDR3 in amino acids: CSVIKLTGGATQYF. In DNA, the CDR3 is TGCAGCGTTATCAAACTGACAGGGGGTGCCACGCAGTATTTT.

The V and J genes are TRBV11-2 and TRBJ2-7; possibly TRBD1 or TRBD2 for D (6 bases each). With 1 base removed from V and 0 bases from J, the gap between germline ends came to 16 bases. Germline-derived CDR1 and CDR2 are SGHAT and FQNNGV. There are 17 residues in the CDR3. The CDR3 loop reads CASSLGGGFRPSYEQYF. In DNA, the CDR3 is TGTGCCAGCAGCTTAGGAGGGGGGTTCAGGCCCTCCTACGAGCAGTACTTC.

The chain's CDR3 is CASSQWRNSGTLRNEQFF. CDR3 nucleotide sequence: TGTGCCAGCAGCCAATGGCGCAATAGCGGAACACTTAGGAATGAGCAGTTCTTC. The chain is built from TRBV16 and TRBJ2-1; TRBD2 is a possible D gene (6 bases). This CDR3 is built from 18 residues. Germline CDR1 and CDR2: KGHSY and FQNENV. Between the trimmed V and J ends, which lost 1 base and 7 bases, there was a span of 23 bases.

This clonotype has just a few counts. The chain is built from TRBV3-1 and TRBJ1-1; D perhaps matches TRBD1 (5 bases). CDR3 size: 15 residues. Germline V gives CDR1 LGHDT, CDR2 YNNKEL (reference sequence). Trimming removed 0 bases at V and 5 bases at J, with 13 bases between. In DNA form, the CDR3 reads TGTGCCAGCAGCCAAGATATTGGGGGGAATACTGAAGCTTTCTTT. Amino acids: CASSQDIGGNTEAFF.

This clonotype was seen more than once but under ten times. This chain links TRBV28 with TRBJ1-5, with 7 bases matching TRBD1. CDR1 and CDR2 (germline): MDHEN, SYDVKM. CDR3 length: 15 amino acids. After removal of 1 base from V and 2 bases from J, the junction contained 2 bases not matched to a gene. The CDR3 protein is CASSLSGTGNQPQHF. CDR3 in DNA: TGTGCCAGCAGTTTATCCGGGACAGGCAATCAGCCCCAGCATTTT.

This clonotype was seen a few times. The rearrangement uses TRBV14 and TRBJ2-1, with 9 bases matching TRBD2. CDR3 length: 16 amino acids. CDR1 and CDR2 (germline): SGHDN, FVKESK. The trim removed 1 base at V and 1 base at J, leaving 2 bases unmatched. CDR3 amino acids: CASSQGLAGSYNEQFF. The CDR3 coding sequence is TGTGCCAGCAGCCAAGGCCTAGCGGGGTCCTACAATGAGCAGTTCTTC. Drawing the rest from reference TRBV14 and TRBJ2-1, the complete variable domain is EAGVTQFPSHSVIEKGQTVTLRCDPISGHDNLYWYRRVMGKEIKFLLHFVKESKQDESGMPNNRFLAERTGGTYSTLKVQPAELEDSGVYFCASSQGLAGSYNEQFFGPGTRLTVL.

This clonotype was seen repeatedly, ten times or more. The genes are TRBV11-2 and TRBJ2-2, with D uncertain. Germline V gives CDR1 SGHAT, CDR2 FQNNGV. The ends were cut back, 3 bases at V and 1 base at J, with 3 bases in the middle. This CDR3 is built from 13 residues. CDR3 nucleotide sequence: TGTGCCAGCAGCTTGAAGAACACCGGGGAGCTGTTTTTT. Its protein is CASSLKNTGELFF.

V is TRBV10-3 and J is TRBJ1-2, with D hard to call. V shed 8 bases and J shed 3 bases, with 7 bases lying between them. Looked up from germline, CDR1 is ENHRY and CDR2 is SYGVKD. This CDR3 region has 11 residues. The CDR3 DNA sequence: TGTGCCATCGTCTGGGACTATGGCTACACCTTC. Protein: CAIVWDYGYTF.

There are a few counts of this clonotype. The chain links TRBV2 to TRBJ1-1, with D perhaps matching TRBD1 (5 bases). The CDR3 sequence is 14 residues long. Germline values: CDR1 SNHLY, CDR2 FYNNEI. Trimming pared 1 base from V and 8 bases from J, leaving 14 bases between. The CDR3 region is CASSEDLGPREAFF. The CDR3 nucleotides are TGTGCCAGCAGTGAAGATTTGGGGCCTAGGGAAGCTTTCTTT. The variable domain in full, with the rest retrieved from reference TRBV2 and TRBJ1-1, is EPEVTQTPSHQVTQMGQEVILRCVPISNHLYFYWYRQILGQKVEFLVSFYNNEISEKSEIFDDQFSVERPDGSNFTLKIRSTKLEDSAMYFCASSEDLGPREAFFGQGTRLTVV.

This clonotype showed up many times. V usage is TRBV29-1 and J usage is TRBJ1-2; tentatively, D is TRBD1 (6 bases). Germline loops: CDR1 SQVTM, CDR2 ANQGSEA. CDR3 length equals 12 residues. Trimming pared 6 bases from V and 4 bases from J, leaving 12 bases between. The CDR3 reads CSVRGAVYGYTF. The CDR3, as DNA: TGCAGCGTGCGGGGGGCGGTCTATGGCTACACCTTC.

This clonotype came up a few times. J is TRBJ2-7 and V is TRBV2; no clear D. The V gene lost 8 bases and the J gene lost 2 bases, with 13 bases spanning the gap. Germline V CDR1 and CDR2: SNHLY, FYNNEI. There are 13 residues in the CDR3. The CDR3 spells CASSQEQTYEQYF. CDR3 DNA sequence: TGTGCCAGCTCGCAGGAACAGACCTACGAGCAGTACTTC.

There are a few counts of this clonotype. This chain uses TRBV7-2 with TRBJ2-6, with D tentatively TRBD1 or TRBD2 (6 bases each). CDR1 and CDR2 (germline): SGHTA, FQGNSA. The CDR3 extends over 14 amino acids. Deletions cut 2 bases from V and 11 bases from J, with 13 bases between. CDR3 bases: TGTGCCAGCAGCTTATCGGGGGCCCCTTACGTCCTGACTTTC. It encodes CASSLSGAPYVLTF.

This clonotype was counted a few times. The rearrangement joins TRBV4-3 to TRBJ2-7; the D gene is possibly TRBD1 (5 bases). Germline CDR1 is LGHNA and CDR2 is YSLEER. The CDR3 extends over 15 amino acids. Between the trimmed V and J ends, which lost 1 base and 3 bases, there was a span of 13 bases. The DNA for the CDR3 is TGCGCCAGCAGCCAAGCCCAGGGCTTTGGCTACGAGCAGTACTTC. The encoded protein is CASSQAQGFGYEQYF.

This chain joins TRBV7-2 and TRBJ2-7; D remains ambiguous. The germline CDR1 and CDR2 sequences are SGHTA and FQGNSA. The CDR3 spans 13 residues. V lost 5 bases and J lost 5, with 13 bases in between. The CDR3: CASSHPVLDEQYF. As DNA, the CDR3 is TGTGCCAGCAGCCACCCGGTCCTGGACGAGCAGTACTTC. The entire variable domain, with the rest obtained from reference TRBV7-2 and TRBJ2-7, is as follows: GAGVSQSPSNKVTEKGKDVELRCDPISGHTALYWYRQSLGQGLEFLIYFQGNSAPDKSGLPSDRFSAERTGGSVSTLTIQRTQQEDSAVYLCASSHPVLDEQYFGPGTRLTVT.

This clonotype was found a few times. V is TRBV5-1 and J is TRBJ2-1; D is possibly TRBD1 or TRBD2 (6 bases each). Trimming removed 0 bases at V and 9 bases at J, with 25 bases between. The CDR3 contains 18 residues. CDR1 is SGHRS and CDR2 is YFSETQ in the germline V gene. CDR3 amino acids: CASSLAGAGAASMGEQFF. CDR3 nucleotide sequence: TGCGCCAGCAGCTTGGCGGGGGCAGGGGCAGCCAGTATGGGTGAGCAGTTCTTC.

V usage is TRBV7-2 and J usage is TRBJ2-3; TRBD2 agrees at 8 bases. Germline lookup yields CDR1 SGHTA and CDR2 FQGNSA. J gave up 9 bases and V 1 base, and 9 bases lay outside the gene matches. The CDR3 is 15 residues long. This chain's CDR3 is CASSLDGTSGRTQYF. CDR3 nucleotide sequence: TGTGCCAGCAGCTTAGATGGTACTAGCGGAAGGACGCAGTATTTT.

This clonotype occurred many times. V usage is TRBV11-2 and J usage is TRBJ2-2, with D tentatively TRBD2 (5 bases). This CDR3 region has 13 residues. Germline V gene lookup returns CDR1 SGHAT and CDR2 FQNNGV. Deletions cut 2 bases from V and 7 bases from J, with 8 bases between. The CDR3 loop is CASSLRGGGELFF. The CDR3 DNA is TGTGCCAGCAGCTTACGAGGAGGCGGGGAGCTGTTTTTT.

The chain links TRBV7-9 to TRBJ2-3; unclear D gene. CDR1 is SEHNR and CDR2 is FQNEAQ in the germline V gene (reference sequence). This CDR3 has 15 amino acids. Trimming stripped 3 bases from V and 6 bases from J, with 16 bases between. The CDR3: CASSFKTRIHDTQYF. The DNA for the CDR3 is TGTGCCAGCAGCTTCAAGACCCGGATTCATGATACGCAGTATTTT.

This clonotype was counted many times. At one boundary the junction diverges from the germline segment, which might be a read error. The gene calls are TRBV7-2 and TRBJ2-1, with D perhaps TRBD1 (6 bases). Per germline, CDR1 SGHTA and CDR2 FQGNSA. This CDR3 is built from 15 residues. CDR3 protein: CASSSQGSSYNERFF. The CDR3 DNA reads TGTGCCAGCAGCTCCCAGGGGAGCTCCTACAATGAGCGGTTCTTC.

This clonotype was seen at least ten times. V and J are TRBV25-1 and TRBJ1-2; 9 bases are a match to TRBD1. Germline CDR1 is MGHDK and CDR2 is SYGVNS. CDR3 size: 15 residues. V was clipped by 1 base and J by 7 bases; unmatched bases: 7. CDR3 in amino acids: CASSELIQGATGYTF. Here the CDR3 DNA reads TGTGCCAGCAGTGAATTGATACAGGGGGCAACTGGCTACACCTTC.